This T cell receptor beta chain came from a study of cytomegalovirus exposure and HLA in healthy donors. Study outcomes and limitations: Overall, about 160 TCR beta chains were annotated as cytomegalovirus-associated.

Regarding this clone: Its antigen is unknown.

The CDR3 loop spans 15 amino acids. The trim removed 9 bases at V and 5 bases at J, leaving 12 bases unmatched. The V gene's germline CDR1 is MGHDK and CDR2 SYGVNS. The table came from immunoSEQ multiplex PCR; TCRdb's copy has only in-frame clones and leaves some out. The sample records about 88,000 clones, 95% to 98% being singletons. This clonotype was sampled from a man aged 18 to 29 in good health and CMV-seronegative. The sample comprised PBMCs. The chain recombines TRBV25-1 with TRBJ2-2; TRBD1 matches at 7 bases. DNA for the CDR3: TGTGCCAGTTCTCCCGCGACAGGGCAAACCGGGGAGCTGTTTTTT. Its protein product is CASSPATGQTGELFF.